The 31 T cell receptor beta chains reported below all come from one sample, sequenced in a study of T cells in Graves' hyperthyroidism and ophthalmopathy. Amplification targeted TCR beta CDR3 regions from RNA transcripts. Using the HTBI primer set, a first-round RT-PCR was run on the TCR CDR3. Via MiXCR, TCRdb re-called the multiplex PCR reads, giving one row per CDR3 protein. In the table there are about 360,000 distinct CDR3 sequences, over 10% of which are singletons. Input material: blood. The receptor source for this set is a woman between 18 and 29 years old with Graves' hyperthyroidism.

This clonotype was recorded many times. The chain joins TRBV5-1 to TRBJ2-5; 10 nucleotides align to TRBD1. From germline, CDR1 is SGHRS and CDR2 YFSETQ. This CDR3 has 15 residues. V was pared by 3 bases and J by 5 bases, with 7 bases of the junction left unmatched. The CDR3 DNA reads as TGCGCCAGCAGCTCGGGACAGGGGATACGGGAGACCCAGTACTTC. The encoded protein is CASSSGQGIRETQYF.

This clonotype was observed at least ten times. J is TRBJ1-2 and V is TRBV20-1, with TRBD1 as a possible D gene (5 bases). Per germline, CDR1 DFQATT and CDR2 SNEGSKA (reference sequence). The length of the CDR3 is 11 residues. Trimming left V 3 bases short and J 8 bases short, with 10 bases between. The CDR3 sequence: CSASTGTGYTF. CDR3 bases: TGCAGTGCTAGTACGGGGACCGGCTACACCTTC.

This clonotype was picked up many times. The V and J genes are TRBV4-3 and TRBJ1-1, with 9 nucleotides matching TRBD1. V was pared by 3 bases and J by 7 bases, with 6 bases of the junction left unmatched. Germline V gives CDR1 LGHNA, CDR2 YSLEER. The CDR3 has 14 amino acids. This CDR3 reads CASSQGQGSGEAFF. In nucleotides, the CDR3 is TGCGCCAGCAGCCAGGGACAGGGATCGGGTGAAGCTTTCTTT.

This clonotype was seen repeatedly, ten times or more. The CDR3 nucleotides are TGTGCCAGCAGCCCTACAGGGGTGCAAGAGACCCAGTACTTC. Amino acid sequence: CASSPTGVQETQYF. The chain has TRBV7-2 and TRBJ2-5; 7 bases fit TRBD1. The CDR3 has 14 residues. Germline-derived CDR1 and CDR2 are SGHTA and FQGNSA. The V and J ends lost 5 bases and 2 bases, in that order; junction bases with no gene match: 5.

This clonotype was seen a few times. The junction and the germline gene differ at one end; a read error may be behind it. The chain employs TRBV27 and TRBJ1-4; no reliable D call. The CDR3 has 16 residues. The germline CDR1 and CDR2 sequences are MNHEY and SMNVEV (reference sequence). The CDR3 reads CAGSLSPGPTNEKLFF. The CDR3 coding sequence is TGTGCCGGCAGTTTATCGCCCGGCCCAACTAATGAAAAACTGTTTTTT. The whole variable domain, filled in from reference TRBV27 and TRBJ1-4, reads EAQVTQNPRYLITVTGKKLTVTCSQNMNHEYMSWYRQDPGLGLRQIYYSMNVEVTDKGDVPEGYKVSRKEKRNFPLILESPSPNQTSLYFCAGSLSPGPTNEKLFFGSGTQLSVL.

This clonotype was observed many times. The chain has TRBV7-9 and TRBJ1-4; D remains ambiguous. Germline V gene data show CDR1 as SEHNR and CDR2 as FQNEAQ (reference sequence). Trimming took 5 bases from V and 6 from J, leaving 13 bases between them. This CDR3 is 14 amino acids long. The CDR3, as DNA: TGTGCCAGCAGCCGCCTCTGGTCCCATGAAAAACTGTTTTTT. This sequence encodes CASSRLWSHEKLFF. Full variable domain (rest looked up from reference TRBV7-9 and TRBJ1-4): DTGVSQNPRHKITKRGQNVTFRCDPISEHNRLYWYRQTLGQGPEFLTYFQNEAQLEKSRLLSDRFSAERPKGSFSTLEIQRTEQGDSAMYLCASSRLWSHEKLFFGSGTQLSVL.

A few counts support this clonotype. This may be a read error, as it is one base from a much larger clone. Lacking the conserved final phenylalanine or tryptophan, this CDR3 likely reflects a read error. This rearrangement joins TRBV3-1 to TRBJ2-5; possibly TRBD1 for D (5 bases). The length of the CDR3 is 14 residues. The germline V and J ends were trimmed by 2 bases and 3 bases, with 10 bases remaining between them. Germline-derived CDR1 and CDR2 are LGHDT and YNNKEL (reference sequence). This CDR3 is CASSQSPGKETQYL. For the CDR3, the DNA is TGTGCCAGCAGCCAAAGCCCAGGGAAAGAGACCCAGTACCTC.

This clonotype was picked up many times. The chain joins TRBV7-6 to TRBJ1-4; no firm D call. Germline assignment: CDR1 SGHVS and CDR2 FNYEAQ. The CDR3 sequence is 17 residues long. V shed 2 bases and J shed 1 base, with 14 bases lying between them. The CDR3 loop reads CASSLRNDQRTNEKLFF. CDR3 DNA: TGTGCCAGCAGCTTAAGGAACGATCAACGAACTAATGAAAAACTGTTTTTT.

Ten or more counts support this clonotype. The chain uses TRBV7-9 and TRBJ2-3; TRBD2 matches 9 bases. The J segment lost 0 bases and the V segment lost 5 bases, leaving 3 bases of the junction unmatched. The CDR3 is 15 amino acids. Germline CDR1 SEHNR, CDR2 FQNEAQ (reference sequence). As DNA, the CDR3 is TGTGCCAGCAGCCGGCGGGGGGGCAGCACAGATACGCAGTATTTT. Protein: CASSRRGGSTDTQYF.

This clonotype was recorded a few times. J is TRBJ1-5 and V is TRBV5-4; unclear D gene. The CDR3 is made up of 12 amino acids. V lost 1 base and J lost 6, with 5 bases in between. Germline CDR1 is SGHNT and CDR2 is YYREEE (reference sequence). In DNA, the CDR3 is TGTGCCAGCAGCTTGAATGGTCAGCCCCAGCATTTT. Encoded protein: CASSLNGQPQHF. Filled out from reference TRBV5-4 and TRBJ1-5, the complete variable domain reads ETGVTQSPTHLIKTRGQQVTLRCSSQSGHNTVSWYQQALGQGPQFIFQYYREEENGRGNFPPRFSGLQFPNYSSELNVNALELDDSALYLCASSLNGQPQHFGDGTRLSIL.

At least ten counts were recorded for this clonotype. The chain recombines TRBV20-1 with TRBJ2-3, with TRBD2 matching 8 bases. This CDR3 region has 15 residues. Germline V lookup: CDR1 DFQATT, CDR2 SNEGSKA (reference sequence). Trimming at V came to 1 base and at J to 3 bases, leaving 6 bases not matched to a gene. The CDR3 DNA is TGCAGTGCTAGAGGAGCGGGAGCCCCGACAGATACGCAGTATTTT. Amino acids: CSARGAGAPTDTQYF.

This clonotype was found a few times. This rearrangement joins TRBV9 to TRBJ2-7, with D perhaps given as TRBD1 or TRBD2 (5 bases each). The CDR3 contains 14 residues. Germline CDR1 reads SGDLS; CDR2 reads YYNGEE. V lost 0 bases and J 1 base, leaving 8 bases between the germline ends. The CDR3 DNA sequence: TGTGCCAGCAGCGTAGATGGGGGATCCTACGAGCAGTACTTC. Translated, it gives CASSVDGGSYEQYF.

This clonotype was recorded many times. The chain employs TRBV3-1 and TRBJ2-5; 7 nucleotides align to TRBD1. Unmatched junction bases numbered 4, after V lost 1 base and J lost 5 bases. CDR1 and CDR2 from the germline V gene are LGHDT and YNNKEL (reference sequence). The CDR3 is 14 residues long. CDR3 nucleotides: TGTGCCAGCAGCCAAGTATACAGGGGTGAGACCCAGTACTTC. Its translation: CASSQVYRGETQYF.

The V call is TRBV7-3, the J call TRBJ2-6, with D perhaps TRBD1 or TRBD2 (5 bases each). The CDR3 extends over 16 amino acids. V was clipped by 4 bases and J by 9 bases, with 19 bases between them. CDR1 and CDR2 (germline): SGHTA, FQGTGA. The CDR3 sequence is CASSSSGTPNHNVLTF. DNA of the CDR3: TGTGCCAGCAGCTCGTCCGGGACCCCAAATCACAACGTCCTGACTTTC.

This chain uses TRBV7-9 with TRBJ1-6, with unresolved D. Trimming took 4 bases from V and 4 from J, leaving 11 bases between them. Germline loops: CDR1 SEHNR, CDR2 FQNEAQ (reference sequence). This CDR3 is 15 amino acids long. Written as DNA, the CDR3 is TGTGCCAGCAGCTCTGGCGGCGGATATAATTCACCCCTCCACTTT. Encoded protein: CASSSGGGYNSPLHF.

This clonotype occurred many times. CDR3 protein: CASSPQGGQFTDTQYF. CDR3 coding DNA: TGTGCCAGCAGCCCTCAGGGAGGGCAATTCACAGATACGCAGTATTTT. The V call is TRBV11-2, the J call TRBJ2-3; 7 bases align to TRBD2. Trimming removed 5 bases from V and 2 bases from J; junction bases left unmatched: 10. CDR3 length equals 16 residues. Germline-derived CDR1 and CDR2 are SGHAT and FQNNGV.

This clonotype was counted a few times. The chain uses TRBV7-9 and TRBJ1-3; D is perhaps TRBD1 (6 bases). V was clipped by 2 bases and J by 4 bases, with 12 bases between them. CDR3 length equals 15 residues. Germline V CDR1 and CDR2: SEHNR, FQNEAQ (reference sequence). CDR3 amino acids: CASSLNFGTGNTIYF. CDR3 sequence (DNA): TGTGCCAGCAGCTTAAATTTCGGGACAGGAAACACCATATATTTT.

CDR3 DNA: TGTGCCAGCATCGGACTAGCGGGATTGGAGACCCAGTACTTC. Its protein is CASIGLAGLETQYF. The J gene is TRBJ2-5, the V gene TRBV6-2 or TRBV6-3; 12 bases match TRBD2. This CDR3 contains 14 residues. Germline V gene sequence: CDR1 MNHEY, CDR2 SVGEGT. Germline trimming cut 7 bases from V and 5 bases from J; bases unmatched to any gene: 5.

V is TRBV7-2 and J is TRBJ1-2, with TRBD1 matching over 11 bases. This CDR3 is built from 17 residues. Trimming removed 3 bases from V and 1 base from J; junction bases left unmatched: 7. The germline V gene encodes CDR1 SGHTA and CDR2 FQGNSA. The CDR3 is CASSFSGTGGNNYGYTF. In nucleotides, the CDR3 is TGTGCCAGCAGCTTTTCCGGGACAGGGGGTAATAACTATGGCTACACCTTC.

The chain couples TRBV2 to TRBJ1-6; D gene unclear. Between the trimmed V and J ends, which lost 6 bases and 0 bases, there was a span of 9 bases. Looked up from germline, CDR1 is SNHLY and CDR2 is FYNNEI. CDR3 length equals 15 residues. DNA of the CDR3: TGTGCCAGCAGAACCAGAGACTCCTATAATTCACCCCTCCACTTT. It yields the protein CASRTRDSYNSPLHF.

This clonotype was seen ten or more times. V and J are TRBV24-1 and TRBJ2-3; D is possibly TRBD2 (6 bases). Germline-derived CDR1 and CDR2 are KGHDR and SFDVKD. V lost 3 bases, J lost 1 base, and 19 bases lay in between. The CDR3 extends over 18 amino acids. DNA for the CDR3: TGTGCCACCAGTGATATAAGGGGACTCCCCTACCGCACAGATACGCAGTATTTT. Its protein is CATSDIRGLPYRTDTQYF.

This clonotype was detected ten times or more. V usage is TRBV3-1 and J usage is TRBJ1-1; TRBD1 is a possible D gene (5 bases). The CDR3 is 18 residues long. The V gene's germline CDR1 is LGHDT and CDR2 YNNKEL (reference sequence). With 0 bases removed from V and 2 bases from J, the gap between germline ends came to 19 bases. The chain's CDR3 is CASSQDPRENNKNTEAFF. The CDR3 region has the DNA TGTGCCAGCAGCCAAGATCCCAGGGAAAATAACAAAAACACTGAAGCTTTCTTT.

A few counts support this clonotype. This chain connects TRBV10-3 to TRBJ1-4; D remains unclear. CDR1 and CDR2 from the germline V gene are ENHRY and SYGVKD. Trimming removed 0 bases at V and 5 bases at J, with 4 bases between. The CDR3 totals 13 residues. DNA for the CDR3: TGTGCCATCAGTGAGTCCCTAAATGAAAAACTGTTTTTT. Translated, it gives CAISESLNEKLFF.

This clonotype was seen many times. The chain combines TRBV5-1 with TRBJ1-1; possibly TRBD1 for D (6 bases). This CDR3 is 14 amino acids long. The germline CDR1 and CDR2 sequences are SGHRS and YFSETQ. V was cut by 3 bases and J by 4 bases, with 13 bases left in between. As DNA, the CDR3 is TGCGCCAGCAGCTCGGAAACAGGGCTCACTGAAGCTTTCTTT. Its protein product is CASSSETGLTEAFF.

The genes are TRBV5-1 and TRBJ2-7; 9 nucleotides align to TRBD1. V trimming: 1 base; J trimming: 2 bases; junction bases outside the gene matches: 4. CDR3 length: 15 residues. Germline CDR1 SGHRS, CDR2 YFSETQ. In nucleotides, the CDR3 is TGCGCCAGCAGCTTGCTACGGACAGGGGCCTACGAGCAGTACTTC. This codes for CASSLLRTGAYEQYF.

This clonotype appeared many times. The J gene is TRBJ1-5, the V gene TRBV28; no definite D call. The germline V gene encodes CDR1 MDHEN and CDR2 SYDVKM. V gave up 6 bases and J gave up 0 bases, with 24 bases separating them. The CDR3 length is 19 residues. CDR3 DNA sequence: TGTGCCAGCAGCCTACCGGGATCCTATGACCTATATAGCAATCAGCCCCAGCATTTT. Its protein product is CASSLPGSYDLYSNQPQHF.

This clonotype was seen ten or more times. The CDR3 region has the DNA TGTGCCAGCACCAAACAACCATTGGACGGGAACACTGAAGCTTTCTTT. Amino acid sequence: CASTKQPLDGNTEAFF. The J gene is TRBJ1-1, the V gene TRBV12-3 or TRBV12-4, with D unclear. Trimming removed 7 bases from V and 1 base from J, with 19 bases in between. The CDR3 totals 16 residues.

This clonotype was found many times. The rearrangement uses TRBV7-2 and TRBJ2-1; TRBD2 aligns across 10 bases. The CDR3 is 15 residues long. The V and J ends lost 7 bases and 6 bases, in that order; junction bases with no gene match: 9. Germline lookup yields CDR1 SGHTA and CDR2 FQGNSA. In DNA form, the CDR3 reads TGTGCCAGCAACCCCGGGACTAGCGATTCCAATGAGCAGTTCTTC. Amino acid sequence: CASNPGTSDSNEQFF. The whole variable domain, remainder taken from reference TRBV7-2 and TRBJ2-1, is GAGVSQSPSNKVTEKGKDVELRCDPISGHTALYWYRQSLGQGLEFLIYFQGNSAPDKSGLPSDRFSAERTGGSVSTLTIQRTQQEDSAVYLCASNPGTSDSNEQFFGPGTRLTVL.

This clonotype was picked up many times. V gene TRBV28 combines with J gene TRBJ2-7; D is perhaps TRBD1 or TRBD2 (5 bases each). CDR1 is MDHEN and CDR2 is SYDVKM in the germline V gene. This CDR3 has 13 amino acids. Between the trimmed V and J ends, which lost 2 bases and 2 bases, there was a span of 7 bases. CDR3: CASSLQGPYEQYF. Here the CDR3 DNA reads TGTGCCAGCAGTTTACAGGGACCCTACGAGCAGTACTTC.

The rearrangement uses TRBV5-4 and TRBJ1-2, with D possibly matching TRBD1 (5 bases). The CDR3 sequence is 18 residues long. Germline CDR1 is SGHNT and CDR2 is YYREEE (reference sequence). V was trimmed by 1 base and J by 7 bases, leaving 26 bases between them. Here the CDR3 reads CASSLRQGLEGFVSGYTF. The DNA of the CDR3 is TGTGCCAGCAGCTTGCGCCAGGGCTTGGAGGGGTTCGTATCTGGCTACACCTTC. The whole variable domain, filled in from reference TRBV5-4 and TRBJ1-2, reads ETGVTQSPTHLIKTRGQQVTLRCSSQSGHNTVSWYQQALGQGPQFIFQYYREEENGRGNFPPRFSGLQFPNYSSELNVNALELDDSALYLCASSLRQGLEGFVSGYTFGSGTRLTVV.

This clonotype was counted at least ten times. V gene TRBV19 combines with J gene TRBJ2-7; no reliable D call. Germline CDR1 and CDR2: LNHDA and SQIVND (reference sequence). V lost 3 bases and J 2 bases, leaving 11 bases between the germline ends. This CDR3 contains 14 residues. The DNA for the CDR3 is TGTGCCAGTAGTATCGGTAGCAGAGCCTACGAGCAGTACTTC. The encoded protein is CASSIGSRAYEQYF.